This entry features one T cell receptor (beta chain) sequence. The antigen is unknown. The V gene lost 1 base and the J gene lost 11 bases, with 11 bases spanning the gap. Germline CDR1 and CDR2: SGHTA and FQGNSA. The CDR3 spans 12 residues. This entry belongs to a study of T cells in Graves' hyperthyroidism and ophthalmopathy. Study-wide results and caveats: It was a median 6.5 months before onset that the model predicted ophthalmopathy.

Amplified TCR beta CDR3 regions derived from RNA transcripts. In the first-round RT-PCR of the TCR CDR3, the HTBI primer set was used. TCRdb reprocessed the multiplex PCR reads with MiXCR, giving one entry per CDR3 protein. The sample consists of roughly 660,000 distinct CDR3 sequences, about 18% of them appearing once. The chain combines TRBV7-2 with TRBJ1-1, with D tentatively TRBD1 (5 bases). Sequencing used blood. This TCR derives from a man in his forties or fifties with Graves' hyperthyroidism. Here the CDR3 DNA reads TGTGCCAGCAGCTTAGGGGGGAAGTGGGCTTTCTTT. Its translation: CASSLGGKWAFF.